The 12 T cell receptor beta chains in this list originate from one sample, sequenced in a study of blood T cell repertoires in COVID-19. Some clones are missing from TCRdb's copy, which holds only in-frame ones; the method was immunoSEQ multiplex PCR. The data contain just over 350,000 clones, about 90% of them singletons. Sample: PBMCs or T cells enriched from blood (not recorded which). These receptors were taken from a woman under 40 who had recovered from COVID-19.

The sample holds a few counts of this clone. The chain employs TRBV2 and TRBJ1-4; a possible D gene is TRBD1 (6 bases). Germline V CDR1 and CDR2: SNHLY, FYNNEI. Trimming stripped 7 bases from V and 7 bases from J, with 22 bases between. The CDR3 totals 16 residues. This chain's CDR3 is CASKGTSMGLREKLFF. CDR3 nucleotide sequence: TGTGCCAGCAAGGGGACATCGATGGGGTTGCGTGAAAAACTGTTTTTT.

For the CDR3, the DNA is TGCGCCAGCAGTAAAACCGCCGGGACATCTGGAAACACCATATATTTT. It yields the protein CASSKTAGTSGNTIYF. The rearrangement uses TRBV10-2 and TRBJ1-3; D perhaps matches TRBD1 (6 bases). The CDR3 runs 16 residues. V dropped 5 bases and J dropped 1 base, with 15 bases sitting between them. Germline assignment: CDR1 WSHSY and CDR2 SAAADI.

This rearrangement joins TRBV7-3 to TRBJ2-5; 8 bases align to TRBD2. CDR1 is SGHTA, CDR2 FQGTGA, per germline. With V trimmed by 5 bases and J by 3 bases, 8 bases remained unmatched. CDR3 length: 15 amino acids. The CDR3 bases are TGTGCCAGCAGCCATAACGCGGGAGGCGAAGAGACCCAGTACTTC. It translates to CASSHNAGGEETQYF.

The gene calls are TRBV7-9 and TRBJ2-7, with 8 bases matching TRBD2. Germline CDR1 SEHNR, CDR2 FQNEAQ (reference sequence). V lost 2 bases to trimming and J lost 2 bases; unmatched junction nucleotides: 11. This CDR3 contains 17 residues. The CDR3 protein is CASSLSGLAGKTYEQYF. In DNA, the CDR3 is TGTGCCAGCAGCTTATCTGGGCTAGCGGGTAAAACCTACGAGCAGTACTTC.

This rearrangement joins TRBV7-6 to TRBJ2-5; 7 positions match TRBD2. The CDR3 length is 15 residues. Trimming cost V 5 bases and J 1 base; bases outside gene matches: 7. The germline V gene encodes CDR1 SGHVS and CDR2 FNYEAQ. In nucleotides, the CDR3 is TGTGCCAGCAGCAGACCACTAGCGCTCCAAGAGACCCAGTACTTC. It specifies CASSRPLALQETQYF.

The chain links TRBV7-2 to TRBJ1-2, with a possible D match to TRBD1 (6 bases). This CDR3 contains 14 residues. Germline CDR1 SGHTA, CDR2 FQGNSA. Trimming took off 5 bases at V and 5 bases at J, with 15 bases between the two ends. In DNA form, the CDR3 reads TGTGCCAGCAGCGGCGGTCAGGGGCTATATGGCTACACCTTC. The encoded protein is CASSGGQGLYGYTF.

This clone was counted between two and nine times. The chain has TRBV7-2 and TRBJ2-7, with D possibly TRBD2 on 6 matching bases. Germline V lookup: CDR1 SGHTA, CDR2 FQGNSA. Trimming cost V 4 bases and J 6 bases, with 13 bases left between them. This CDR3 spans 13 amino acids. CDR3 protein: CASSSYGGREQYF. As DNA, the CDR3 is TGTGCCAGCAGCTCTTACGGGGGTCGCGAGCAGTACTTC.

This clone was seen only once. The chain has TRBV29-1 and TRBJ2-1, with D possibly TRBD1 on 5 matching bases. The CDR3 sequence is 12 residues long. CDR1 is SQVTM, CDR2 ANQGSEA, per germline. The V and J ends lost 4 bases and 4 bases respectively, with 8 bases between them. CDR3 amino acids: CSVGTLYNEQFF. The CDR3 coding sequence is TGCAGCGTTGGGACACTTTACAATGAGCAGTTCTTC.

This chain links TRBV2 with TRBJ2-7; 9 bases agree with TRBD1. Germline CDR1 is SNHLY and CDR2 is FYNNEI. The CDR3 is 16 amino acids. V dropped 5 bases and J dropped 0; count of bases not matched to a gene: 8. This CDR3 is CASSLPGQGPSYEQYF. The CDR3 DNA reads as TGTGCCAGCAGTTTACCGGGACAGGGCCCCTCCTACGAGCAGTACTTC.

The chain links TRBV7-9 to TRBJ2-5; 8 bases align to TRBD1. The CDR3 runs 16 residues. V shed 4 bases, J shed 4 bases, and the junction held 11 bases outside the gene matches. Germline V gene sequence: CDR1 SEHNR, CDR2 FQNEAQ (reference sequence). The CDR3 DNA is TGTGCCAGCAGCTCTCAGGGGGCGATAGCTGGAGAGACCCAGTACTTC. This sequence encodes CASSSQGAIAGETQYF.

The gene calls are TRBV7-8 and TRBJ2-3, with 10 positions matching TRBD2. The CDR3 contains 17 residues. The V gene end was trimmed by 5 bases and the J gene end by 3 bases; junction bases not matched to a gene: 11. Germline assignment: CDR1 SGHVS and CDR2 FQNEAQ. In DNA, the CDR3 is TGTGCCAGCAGCGGCTCAGCGGGAGGGCCTAGGACAGATACGCAGTATTTT. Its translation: CASSGSAGGPRTDTQYF.

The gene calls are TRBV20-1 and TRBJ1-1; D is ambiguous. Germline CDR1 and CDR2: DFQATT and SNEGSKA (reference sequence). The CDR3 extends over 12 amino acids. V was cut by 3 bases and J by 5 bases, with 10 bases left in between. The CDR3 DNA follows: TGCAGTGCTAGTTCGTCGGGAACTGAAGCTTTCTTT. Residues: CSASSSGTEAFF.